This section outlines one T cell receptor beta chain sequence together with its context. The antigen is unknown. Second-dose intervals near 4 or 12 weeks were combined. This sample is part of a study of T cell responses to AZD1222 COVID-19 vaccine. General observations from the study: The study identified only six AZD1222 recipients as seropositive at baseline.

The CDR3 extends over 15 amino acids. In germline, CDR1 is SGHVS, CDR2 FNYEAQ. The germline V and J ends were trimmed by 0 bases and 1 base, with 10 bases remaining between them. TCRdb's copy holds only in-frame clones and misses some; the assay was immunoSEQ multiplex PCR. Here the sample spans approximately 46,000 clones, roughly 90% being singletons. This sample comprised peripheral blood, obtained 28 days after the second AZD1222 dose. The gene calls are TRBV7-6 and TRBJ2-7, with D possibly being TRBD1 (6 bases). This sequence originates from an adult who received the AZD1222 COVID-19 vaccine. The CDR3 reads CASSLAGGRSYEQYF. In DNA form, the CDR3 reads TGTGCCAGCAGCTTAGCTGGGGGCCGGTCCTACGAGCAGTACTTC.